The 22 T cell receptor beta chains presented below share a single source sample, sequenced in a study of blood T cell repertoires in COVID-19. The method was immunoSEQ multiplex PCR; TCRdb's version includes in-frame clones alone and lacks a portion of them. The table lists fewer than 350,000 clones, about 90% of them singletons, with roughly 4.3% in the top ten. The sequencing input was PBMCs or T cells enriched from blood (not recorded which). The origin of the receptors is a woman in her thirties with acute COVID-19.

CDR3 region: CASPPERGTVGELFF. DNA of the CDR3: TGCGCCAGCCCCCCGGAGAGGGGGACGGTCGGGGAGCTGTTTTTT. The V call is TRBV10-1, the J call TRBJ2-2, with D possibly being TRBD1 (6 bases). In germline, CDR1 is WNHNN, CDR2 SYGVQD (reference sequence). The CDR3 runs to 15 residues. V gave up 8 bases and J gave up 7 bases, with 20 bases separating them.

The chain joins TRBV7-2 to TRBJ1-1; TRBD1 aligns across 7 bases. The V segment lost 4 bases and the J segment 4 bases; nucleotides outside the gene matches: 6. There are 14 residues in the CDR3. Per germline, CDR1 SGHTA and CDR2 FQGNSA. CDR3 in amino acids: CASSWGQPGTEAFF. The CDR3 DNA reads as TGTGCCAGCAGCTGGGGACAGCCTGGCACTGAAGCTTTCTTT.

The rearrangement joins TRBV3-1 (or the pseudogene TRBV3-2) to TRBJ1-3; 9 positions match TRBD1. The trim removed 6 bases at V and 3 bases at J, leaving 9 bases unmatched. The germline CDR1 and CDR2 sequences are LGHDT and YNNKEL (reference sequence). The CDR3 spans 16 residues. The CDR3 loop reads CASSRGTGYYGNTIYF. In DNA form, the CDR3 reads TGTGCCAGCAGTCGGGGGACAGGGTATTATGGAAACACCATATATTTT.

The CDR3 DNA reads TGTGCCAGCAGTGATTGGCTAGCGGGAGGGCCTACCACCTACTACGAGCAGTACTTC. It codes for CASSDWLAGGPTTYYEQYF. The chain couples TRBV2 to TRBJ2-7; 12 bases are a match to TRBD2. Trimming removed 3 bases from V and 3 bases from J; junction bases left unmatched: 15. Germline CDR1 SNHLY, CDR2 FYNNEI. The CDR3 is 19 amino acids.

This chain uses TRBV5-4 with TRBJ2-1, with 10 bases aligning to TRBD2. After removal of 0 bases from V and 4 bases from J, the junction contained 4 bases not matched to a gene. Germline CDR1 reads SGHNT; CDR2 reads YYREEE (reference sequence). CDR3 size: 16 residues. CDR3 in amino acids: CASSLAASGSYNEQFF. CDR3 DNA: TGTGCCAGCAGCTTGGCGGCTAGCGGGAGTTACAATGAGCAGTTCTTC.

Of note for this clone: Its ends do not fully match the called genes, so a read error is possible. The chain links TRBV7-8 to TRBJ2-1; no clear D gene. Germline V gene sequence: CDR1 SGHVS, CDR2 FQNEAQ. The CDR3 is 16 residues long. In nucleotides, the CDR3 is TGTGCCAGCAGCTTAGGGCGGCCAGCAGTGCGCAATAAGCAGTTCTTC. Protein sequence: CASSLGRPAVRNKQFF.

This clone showed up just once. The chain is built from TRBV6-5 and TRBJ2-4; D unclear. The germline gives CDR1 MNHEY, CDR2 SVGAGI. V lost 5 bases and J 6 bases, leaving 17 bases between the germline ends. This CDR3 has 15 amino acids. The CDR3 reads CASSPMAQVGNIQYF. CDR3 DNA sequence: TGTGCCAGCAGTCCTATGGCCCAGGTGGGAAACATTCAGTACTTC.

This chain uses TRBV7-2 with TRBJ2-7; the D gene is possibly TRBD2 (5 bases). V dropped 0 bases and J dropped 6 bases, with 15 bases sitting between them. This CDR3 spans 15 amino acids. Germline V gene lookup returns CDR1 SGHTA and CDR2 FQGNSA. CDR3 sequence (DNA): TGTGCCAGCAGCTTAGCGTCACTAGTTTGGAGCGAGCAGTACTTC. Amino acids: CASSLASLVWSEQYF.

The chain employs TRBV6-6 and TRBJ2-4; D possibly corresponds to TRBD1 (6 bases). The V gene lost 7 bases and the J gene lost 4 bases, with 11 bases spanning the gap. The CDR3 is 13 amino acids. From germline, CDR1 is MNHNY and CDR2 SVGAGI (reference sequence). The CDR3, as DNA: TGTGCCAGCATTGGACAGAAGAAAAACATTCAGTACTTC. Residues: CASIGQKKNIQYF.

The chain combines TRBV19 with TRBJ2-3; 10 bases map to TRBD2. Germline V CDR1 and CDR2: LNHDA, SQIVND (reference sequence). The CDR3 sequence is 16 residues long. With V trimmed by 6 bases and J by 11 bases, 17 bases remained unmatched. As DNA, the CDR3 is TGTGCCAGTAGCCCTTCATCTGGACTAGCGGTCGCGCGGCAGTATTTT. It translates to CASSPSSGLAVARQYF.

This clone was found a few times. This sequence joins TRBV2 and TRBJ2-7, with D maybe TRBD1 (6 bases). The ends were cut back, 5 bases at V and 0 bases at J, with 14 bases in the middle. CDR1 SNHLY and CDR2 FYNNEI come from the germline V gene. The CDR3 length is 15 residues. This CDR3 is CASSFGDKSSYEQYF. CDR3 in DNA: TGTGCCAGCAGTTTCGGGGACAAAAGCTCCTACGAGCAGTACTTC.

This clone came up once. The CDR3, as DNA: TGTGCCACCACGATGGGGACTAGCCCTAGCGAGCAGTTCTTC. Translating gives CATTMGTSPSEQFF. The chain uses TRBV24-1 and TRBJ2-1; 9 bases agree with TRBD2. Germline values: CDR1 KGHDR, CDR2 SFDVKD. CDR3 size: 14 residues. The J segment lost 10 bases and the V segment lost 8 bases, leaving 11 bases of the junction unmatched.

V is TRBV28 and J is TRBJ1-4; D uncertain. Germline CDR1 and CDR2: MDHEN and SYDVKM. Trimming removed 2 bases at V and 6 bases at J, with 4 bases between. This CDR3 comprises 12 residues. This CDR3 reads CASSLGYEKLFF. CDR3 bases: TGTGCCAGCAGTTTAGGCTATGAAAAACTGTTTTTT. Looking up the rest from reference TRBV28 and TRBJ1-4 gives the full variable domain: DVKVTQSSRYLVKRTGEKVFLECVQDMDHENMFWYRQDPGLGLRLIYFSYDVKMKEKGDIPEGYSVSREKKERFSLILESASTNQTSMYLCASSLGYEKLFFGSGTQLSVL.

The rearrangement uses TRBV6-5 and TRBJ2-3, with D maybe TRBD2 (5 bases). The V and J ends lost 6 bases and 6 bases respectively, with 16 bases between them. Germline loops: CDR1 MNHEY, CDR2 SVGAGI. The CDR3 spans 14 residues. CDR3 sequence: CASSNYDGEDTQYF. As DNA, the CDR3 is TGTGCCAGCAGCAACTATGACGGGGAGGATACGCAGTATTTT.

For this clone: This same CDR3 is encoded by further DNA sequences in the sample. The chain carries TRBV18 and TRBJ1-5; D possibly corresponds to TRBD1 (5 bases). The CDR3 covers 15 residues. Trimming removed 2 bases at V and 4 bases at J, with 12 bases between. Germline CDR1 reads KGHSH; CDR2 reads LQKENI. DNA of the CDR3: TGTGCCAGCTCACCAAGTCAGGGTTCGAATCAGCCCCAGCATTTT. This codes for CASSPSQGSNQPQHF.

The chain links TRBV6-5 to TRBJ2-7; TRBD2 agrees at 9 bases. The length of the CDR3 is 15 residues. V trimming: 2 bases; J trimming: 0 bases; junction bases outside the gene matches: 2. Germline assignment: CDR1 MNHEY and CDR2 SVGAGI. CDR3 loop: CASSYASGNSYEQYF. The DNA of the CDR3 is TGTGCCAGCAGTTACGCTAGCGGGAACTCCTACGAGCAGTACTTC.

V and J are TRBV5-4 and TRBJ2-3; D is possibly TRBD1 (5 bases). The CDR3 loop spans 18 amino acids. Germline V gene sequence: CDR1 SGHNT, CDR2 YYREEE (reference sequence). The V end lost 0 bases, the J end lost 1 base, and 18 bases lay between the germline ends. The CDR3 reads CASSLAGKGWAGTDTQYF. Written as DNA, the CDR3 is TGTGCCAGCAGCTTGGCGGGCAAGGGGTGGGCCGGCACAGATACGCAGTATTTT.

The chain is built from TRBV4-3 and TRBJ2-1, with 12 positions matching TRBD2. This CDR3 region has 16 residues. Looked up from germline, CDR1 is LGHNA and CDR2 is YSLEER. V lost 2 bases to trimming and J lost 8 bases; unmatched junction nucleotides: 7. CDR3 protein: CASSQMTSGSGDEQFF. The CDR3 bases are TGCGCCAGCAGCCAAATGACTAGCGGGAGCGGGGATGAGCAGTTCTTC.

This chain joins TRBV6-8 and TRBJ2-7, with 12 bases matching TRBD1. The V gene's germline CDR1 is MNHGY and CDR2 SAAAGT. CDR3 length equals 15 residues. V lost 6 bases and J lost 3; bases outside the gene matches: 6. The CDR3 DNA is TGTGCCAGCAGAGGGACAGGGGGCGCAATCTACGAGCAGTACTTC. Translating it yields CASRGTGGAIYEQYF.

This chain links TRBV6-2 or TRBV6-3 with TRBJ1-1; D perhaps matches TRBD1 (5 bases). The CDR3 length is 13 residues. The germline V and J ends were trimmed by 6 bases and 4 bases, with 12 bases remaining between them. Germline loops: CDR1 MNHEY, CDR2 SVGEGT. Written as DNA, the CDR3 is TGTGCCAGCAGCATATCTAGGGGCACTGAAGCTTTCTTT. It specifies CASSISRGTEAFF.

To note about this clone: Other DNA sequences in the sample encode the same CDR3. The chain employs TRBV7-3 and TRBJ1-2, with 9 bases lining up with TRBD1. The junction had 5 bases not matched to a gene; V was cut back by 4 bases and J by 8 bases. The CDR3 is made up of 13 amino acids. Per the germline V gene, CDR1 is SGHTA and CDR2 is FQGTGA. CDR3 loop: CASSSGQGYGYTF. The CDR3 bases are TGTGCCAGCAGCTCGGGACAGGGCTACGGCTACACCTTC.

The chain recombines TRBV3-1 (or the pseudogene TRBV3-2) with TRBJ2-7; 10 bases align to TRBD2. The CDR3 consists of 15 residues. The ends lost 4 bases at V and 0 bases at J; junction bases unmatched: 3. Germline CDR1 is LGHDT and CDR2 is YNNKEL (reference sequence). In DNA, the CDR3 is TGTGCCAGCAGCCTTAGCGGGAGGCGCTCCTACGAGCAGTACTTC. It translates to CASSLSGRRSYEQYF.